The source of this TCR beta chain is a study of regulatory T cells in long-lasting Graves disease. About the research overall: Patients with new Graves' disease had used antithyroid drugs below 3 months. General observations from the study: TRBV28, TRBJ1-2 and TRBJ2-5 were segments that persistent disease favored.

Construction of TCR beta libraries relied on iRepertoire HTBI primers and on Arm-PCR targeting CDR3 regions. TCRdb called the multiplex PCR reads again in MiXCR, with one record for every CDR3 protein. This table holds 320,000 or so distinct CDR3 sequences, about 18% found once. This clonotype was seen repeatedly, ten times or more. Its antigen is still unknown. Germline CDR1 is MDHEN and CDR2 is SYDVKM. Trimming took 3 bases from V and 5 from J; bases not matched to a gene: 7. This CDR3 region has 15 residues. Regarding time point: newly diagnosed GD, antithyroid drugs for less than 3 months. The TCR library used RNA extracted from PBMCs. Patients all came to the study from an endocrinology department in Xi'an, China. Peripheral blood, nine milliliters of it, was drawn into EDTA tubes.

The sequences come from peripheral blood mononuclear cells (PBMCs), collected at new diagnosis, from a patient treated with antithyroid drugs. The receptor was isolated from a female donor with Graves disease. The rearrangement uses TRBV28 and TRBJ1-1; 9 nucleotides match TRBD1. The DNA of the CDR3 is TGTGCCAGCAGTTTTCCTGGGACAGGGAAGACTGAAGCTTTCTTT. This encodes CASSFPGTGKTEAFF.